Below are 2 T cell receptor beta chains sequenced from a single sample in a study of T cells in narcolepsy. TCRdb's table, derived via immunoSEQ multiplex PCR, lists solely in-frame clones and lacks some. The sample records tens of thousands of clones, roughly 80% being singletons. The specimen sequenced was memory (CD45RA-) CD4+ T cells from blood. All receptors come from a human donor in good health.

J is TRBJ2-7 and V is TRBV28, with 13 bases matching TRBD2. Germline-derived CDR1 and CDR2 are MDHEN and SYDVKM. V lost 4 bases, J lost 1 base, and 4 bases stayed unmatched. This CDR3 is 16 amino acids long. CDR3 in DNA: TGTGCCAGCAGTTCAGGACTAGCGGGGGATTCCTACGAGCAGTACGTC. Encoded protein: CASSSGLAGDSYEQYV.

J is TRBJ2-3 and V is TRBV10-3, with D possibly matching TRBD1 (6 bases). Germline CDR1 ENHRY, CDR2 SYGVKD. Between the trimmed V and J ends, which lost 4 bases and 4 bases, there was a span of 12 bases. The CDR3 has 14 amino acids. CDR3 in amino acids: CAISGRTESDTQYF. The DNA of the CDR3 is TGTGCCATCAGTGGGAGGACAGAATCAGATACGCAGTATTTT.